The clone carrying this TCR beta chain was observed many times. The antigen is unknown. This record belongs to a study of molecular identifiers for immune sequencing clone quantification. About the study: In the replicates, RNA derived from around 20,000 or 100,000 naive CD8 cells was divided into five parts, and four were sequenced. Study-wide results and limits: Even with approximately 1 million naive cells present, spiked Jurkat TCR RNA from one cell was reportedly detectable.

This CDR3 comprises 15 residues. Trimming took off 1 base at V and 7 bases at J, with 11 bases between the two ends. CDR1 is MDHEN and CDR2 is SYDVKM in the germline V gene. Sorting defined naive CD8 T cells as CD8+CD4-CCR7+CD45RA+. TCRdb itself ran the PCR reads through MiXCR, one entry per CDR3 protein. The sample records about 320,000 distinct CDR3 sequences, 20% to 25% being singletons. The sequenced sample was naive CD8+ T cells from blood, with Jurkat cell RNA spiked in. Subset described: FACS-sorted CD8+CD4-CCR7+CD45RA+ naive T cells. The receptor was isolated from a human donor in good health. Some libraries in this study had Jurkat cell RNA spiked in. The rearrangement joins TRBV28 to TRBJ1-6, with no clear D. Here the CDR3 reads CASSLYNSGNSPLHF. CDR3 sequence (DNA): TGTGCCAGCAGTTTATACAACTCCGGGAATTCACCCCTCCACTTT.